The 20 T cell receptor beta chains reported below all come from one sample, sequenced in a study of T cell changes during pregnancy in multiple sclerosis. Profiled with immunoSEQ multiplex PCR; TCRdb holds only in-frame clones, not every one. The table includes tens of thousands of clones, roughly 90% detected once. This material consisted of CD4+ T cells from peripheral blood mononuclear cells, taken in the third trimester of pregnancy. Receptors originate from a female donor in good health, enrolled as a control in a pregnancy study.

The chain links TRBV5-6 to TRBJ1-3, with a tentative D call TRBD1 (5 bases). Between the trimmed V and J ends, which lost 3 bases and 2 bases, there was a span of 12 bases. This CDR3 is 15 amino acids long. Germline CDR1 reads SGHDT; CDR2 reads YYEEEE. The CDR3 sequence is CASSSTWGAGNTIYF. CDR3 in DNA: TGTGCCAGCAGCTCCACTTGGGGCGCTGGAAACACCATATATTTT.

The V call is TRBV5-1, the J call TRBJ2-2; 11 bases are shared with TRBD1. Germline values: CDR1 SGHRS, CDR2 YFSETQ. J was trimmed by 6 bases and V by 7 bases; bases with no gene match: 14. This CDR3 is 17 amino acids long. CDR3 region: CASGQGAISGSSGELFF. DNA for the CDR3: TGCGCCAGCGGACAGGGGGCGATCTCGGGTTCTTCCGGGGAGCTGTTTTTT.

The rearrangement links TRBV4-1 to TRBJ1-3, with 8 positions matching TRBD1. From germline, CDR1 is MGHRA and CDR2 YSYEKL. The V segment lost 2 bases and the J segment 2 bases; nucleotides outside the gene matches: 14. The CDR3 loop spans 19 amino acids. The CDR3 spells CASSQRPTWLGQAGNTIYF. The CDR3 nucleotides read TGCGCCAGCAGCCAACGTCCTACCTGGTTGGGACAGGCTGGAAACACCATATATTTT.

The rearrangement uses TRBV28 and TRBJ2-5; tentatively, D is TRBD2 (6 bases). This CDR3 has 13 amino acids. From germline, CDR1 is MDHEN and CDR2 SYDVKM. V gave up 6 bases and J gave up 5 bases, with 13 bases separating them. DNA of the CDR3: TGTGCCAGCAGCGCGGGGCGTCCGGAGACCCAGTACTTC. As protein: CASSAGRPETQYF.

The gene calls are TRBV7-9 and TRBJ2-7; 13 bases are shared with TRBD2. Per the germline V gene, CDR1 is SEHNR and CDR2 is FQNEAQ (reference sequence). The junction had 6 bases not matched to a gene; V was cut back by 5 bases and J by 2 bases. The CDR3 consists of 16 residues. The CDR3 coding sequence is TGTGCCAGCAGCCCCAGTGGGACTAGCGGGACCTACGAGCAGTACTTC. It codes for CASSPSGTSGTYEQYF. Complete variable domain (other parts from reference TRBV7-9 and TRBJ2-7): DTGVSQNPRHKITKRGQNVTFRCDPISEHNRLYWYRQTLGQGPEFLTYFQNEAQLEKSRLLSDRFSAERPKGSFSTLEIQRTEQGDSAMYLCASSPSGTSGTYEQYFGPGTRLTVT.

This clone was recorded once. The chain has TRBV9 and TRBJ2-2; 9 bases align to TRBD1. CDR1 and CDR2 (germline): SGDLS, YYNGEE. CDR3 length equals 15 residues. V lost 3 bases and J lost 3; bases outside the gene matches: 3. The CDR3 sequence: CASSGTGVYTGELFF. The CDR3 bases are TGTGCCAGCAGCGGGACAGGGGTTTACACCGGGGAGCTGTTTTTT.

J is TRBJ1-4 and V is TRBV19; TRBD1 agrees at 10 bases. The CDR3 length is 15 residues. The V segment lost 5 bases and the J segment 7 bases; nucleotides outside the gene matches: 7. CDR1 LNHDA and CDR2 SQIVND come from the germline V gene (reference sequence). In DNA form, the CDR3 reads TGTGCCAGTAGTTCCGGGGGGACAGGGGTTGAAAAACTGTTTTTT. This sequence encodes CASSSGGTGVEKLFF.

The rearrangement joins TRBV2 to TRBJ2-2; 12 bases are a match to TRBD2. V was pared by 5 bases and J by 2 bases, with 3 bases of the junction left unmatched. Germline values: CDR1 SNHLY, CDR2 FYNNEI. The CDR3 sequence is 16 residues long. Here the CDR3 reads CASSWTSGANTGELFF. In DNA form, the CDR3 reads TGTGCCAGCAGTTGGACTAGCGGGGCTAACACCGGGGAGCTGTTTTTT.

The rearrangement uses TRBV11-3 and TRBJ1-1; D ambiguous. The CDR3 sequence is 12 residues long. V lost 6 bases, J lost 5 bases, and 10 bases lay in between. The germline V gene encodes CDR1 SGHNT and CDR2 YENEEA. This CDR3 is CASRNGRTEAFF. CDR3 DNA: TGTGCCAGCAGGAACGGTAGAACTGAAGCTTTCTTT.

V gene TRBV29-1 combines with J gene TRBJ2-3; D not certain. Per the germline V gene, CDR1 is SQVTM and CDR2 is ANQGSEA. With 5 bases removed from V and 0 bases from J, the gap between germline ends came to 6 bases. The CDR3 length is 12 residues. The CDR3 sequence: CSVSGSTDTQYF. CDR3 DNA: TGCAGCGTTTCCGGGAGCACAGATACGCAGTATTTT.

The rearrangement uses TRBV5-1 and TRBJ2-7; 8 positions agree with TRBD2. Per germline, CDR1 SGHRS and CDR2 YFSETQ. Trimming at V came to 0 bases and at J to 4 bases, leaving 6 bases not matched to a gene. This CDR3 region has 15 residues. The CDR3 nucleotides read TGCGCCAGCAGCTTGGTGAGCGGGGGCAGATACGAGCAGTACTTC. It is translated as CASSLVSGGRYEQYF.

The chain has TRBV29-1 and TRBJ1-2; 7 nucleotides agree with TRBD1. CDR3 length: 13 amino acids. CDR1 and CDR2 from the germline V gene are SQVTM and ANQGSEA. V shed 5 bases and J 3 bases; nucleotides not matched to a gene: 6. The CDR3 loop reads CSVLTDRYYGYTF. The CDR3 DNA reads as TGCAGCGTTCTGACGGACAGGTACTATGGCTACACCTTC. Variable domain in full (rest from reference TRBV29-1 and TRBJ1-2): SAVISQKPSRDICQRGTSLTIQCQVDSQVTMMFWYRQQPGQSLTLIATANQGSEATYESGFVIDKFPISRPNLTFSTLTVSNMSPEDSSIYLCSVLTDRYYGYTFGSGTRLTVV.

This clone has only a few counts. The chain recombines TRBV18 with TRBJ1-1, with 9 bases fitting TRBD1. The CDR3 is 16 residues long. Looked up from germline, CDR1 is KGHSH and CDR2 is LQKENI. V lost 6 bases and J lost 1; bases outside the gene matches: 9. DNA for the CDR3: TGTGCCAGCTCCCTCGGACAGGGGTCCTCGAACACTGAAGCTTTCTTT. Encoded protein: CASSLGQGSSNTEAFF.

The chain joins TRBV5-1 to TRBJ2-1; 8 nucleotides align to TRBD1. V was clipped by 1 base and J by 4 bases; unmatched bases: 7. CDR1 is SGHRS and CDR2 is YFSETQ in the germline V gene. The CDR3 spans 16 residues. DNA for the CDR3: TGCGCCAGCAGCTTGCCGGGACAGGCTGATTACAATGAGCAGTTCTTC. This gives the protein CASSLPGQADYNEQFF.

V and J are TRBV7-2 and TRBJ2-1; TRBD1 agrees at 12 bases. V lost 4 bases to trimming and J lost 9 bases; unmatched junction nucleotides: 7. This CDR3 has 15 amino acids. The germline gives CDR1 SGHTA, CDR2 FQGNSA. The CDR3: CASSSGQGANSEQFF. In DNA form, the CDR3 reads TGTGCCAGCAGCTCGGGACAGGGGGCAAATAGTGAGCAGTTCTTC. The complete variable domain, with remaining parts taken from reference TRBV7-2 and TRBJ2-1, reads GAGVSQSPSNKVTEKGKDVELRCDPISGHTALYWYRQSLGQGLEFLIYFQGNSAPDKSGLPSDRFSAERTGGSVSTLTIQRTQQEDSAVYLCASSSGQGANSEQFFGPGTRLTVL.

The chain combines TRBV6-1 with TRBJ1-6; 7 bases are shared with TRBD1. The CDR3 is 12 amino acids. Germline-derived CDR1 and CDR2 are MNHNS and SASEGT. After removal of 7 bases from V and 10 bases from J, the junction contained 4 bases not matched to a gene. The CDR3 nucleotides read TGTGCCAGCAAAGGGACAGCGTCACCCCTCCACTTT. This gives the protein CASKGTASPLHF.

The J gene is TRBJ2-1, the V gene TRBV5-5; 13 nucleotides agree with TRBD2. The junction had 8 bases not matched to a gene; V was cut back by 0 bases and J by 5 bases. The CDR3 has 18 residues. Germline loops: CDR1 SGHKS, CDR2 YYEKEE (reference sequence). CDR3 sequence reads: CASSLAMTSGRLDNEQFF. The CDR3 nucleotides are TGTGCCAGCAGCTTGGCCATGACTAGCGGGAGGCTGGACAATGAGCAGTTCTTC.

The chain couples TRBV5-6 to TRBJ1-1; 7 bases fit TRBD1. This CDR3 has 15 amino acids. With V trimmed by 5 bases and J by 1 base, 8 bases remained unmatched. CDR1 SGHDT and CDR2 YYEEEE come from the germline V gene. The CDR3 DNA reads TGTGCCAGCAGTTCCACTCACAGGGGGAACACTGAAGCTTTCTTT. Its protein is CASSSTHRGNTEAFF.

The chain recombines TRBV4-1 with TRBJ1-1, with 7 bases fitting TRBD1. In germline, CDR1 is MGHRA, CDR2 YSYEKL. The CDR3 has 17 amino acids. V gave up 0 bases and J gave up 5 bases; unmatched junction bases: 12. In nucleotides, the CDR3 is TGCGCCAGCAGCCAAGAACCCGGACAGGCGGGATCAACTGAAGCTTTCTTT. Residues: CASSQEPGQAGSTEAFF.

The chain employs TRBV18 and TRBJ1-2; a possible D gene is TRBD1 (6 bases). Trimming left V 2 bases short and J 6 bases short, with 13 bases between. Germline-derived CDR1 and CDR2 are KGHSH and LQKENI. The CDR3 contains 14 residues. CDR3 protein: CASSPRQGRDGYTF. CDR3 DNA: TGTGCCAGCTCACCAAGGCAGGGGCGGGATGGCTACACCTTC.